This record covers a single T cell receptor (beta chain). Germline V lookup: CDR1 MNHEY, CDR2 SMNVEV (reference sequence). V dropped 5 bases and J dropped 3; count of bases not matched to a gene: 7. CDR3 length equals 14 residues. This entry belongs to a study of blood T cell repertoires in COVID-19. The wider study: Sample material is recorded as cDNA or gDNA derived from T cells, B-cell-depleted T cells, or PBMCs.

Using immunoSEQ multiplex PCR, the repertoire was profiled, and TCRdb retains in-frame clones only, with some absent. This table has approximately 230,000 clones, over 75% appearing once. Participants were aged about 18 to 90 years, lived in under 25 US areas, and enrolled virtually. The sample consisted of PBMCs or T cells enriched from blood (not recorded which). This sequence originates from a man aged 35 to 55 who had recovered from COVID-19. The chain combines TRBV27 with TRBJ2-7; TRBD2 agrees at 7 bases. The CDR3, as DNA: TGTGCCAGCAGTCCTACGACTAGCAACTACGAGCAGTACTTC. It codes for CASSPTTSNYEQYF.